This T cell receptor (beta chain) was captured in a study of blood T cell repertoires in COVID-19. Across the study: Material from acute and convalescent COVID-19 was sourced from the United States, Italy and Spain. Nucleic acid was either cDNA or gDNA, and it came from T cells, B-cell-depleted T cells, or PBMCs.

CDR3 length: 12 residues. The V and J ends lost 5 bases and 4 bases, in that order; junction bases with no gene match: 4. Germline CDR1 reads SQVTM; CDR2 reads ANQGSEA. Methods used by the authors: Amplification from reference gene primers served as the basis for estimated nucleated cell counts. Some clones are missing from TCRdb's copy, which holds only in-frame ones; the method was immunoSEQ multiplex PCR. D and trimming were read from the DNA, whereas the V and J calls and clone size are those reported in that table. The sample includes roughly 50,000 clones, less than 95% of them seen just once. The chain carries TRBV29-1 and TRBJ1-1; 7 bases match TRBD1. The receptor was derived from a woman in her 40s with active COVID-19. Sequencing was done on a sample of peripheral blood. The CDR3 region is CSVRQGSTEAFF. The CDR3 bases are TGCAGCGTTCGACAGGGATCCACTGAAGCTTTCTTT. Full variable domain (remainder filled in from reference TRBV29-1 and TRBJ1-1): SAVISQKPSRDICQRGTSLTIQCQVDSQVTMMFWYRQQPGQSLTLIATANQGSEATYESGFVIDKFPISRPNLTFSTLTVSNMSPEDSSIYLCSVRQGSTEAFFGQGTRLTVV.